This T cell receptor beta chain came from a study of long-term antiretroviral therapy in people with HIV. This clone occurred once. Antigen specificity is unknown. Researchers ran immunoSEQ v3.0 at survey level. Method: immunoSEQ multiplex PCR; TCRdb's copy keeps in-frame clones and lacks some. The data show 30,000 to 40,000 clones, approximately 72% seen once. CDR1 and CDR2 from the germline V gene are MGHRA and YSYEKL. The CDR3 contains 16 residues. The V and J ends lost 2 bases and 2 bases, in that order; junction bases with no gene match: 3. Study-level findings and limits: Clonotypes expanded prior to ART showed repertoire dominance at all sampled time points.

Sequenced material: unsorted PBMCs, taken 3 years after starting antiretroviral therapy. This sequence originates from a man aged 45-60 years with HIV. The J gene is TRBJ2-2, the V gene TRBV4-1; 9 bases map to TRBD2. The CDR3 loop reads CASSQSSGANTGELFF. The CDR3 nucleotides are TGCGCCAGCAGCCAATCTAGCGGGGCCAACACCGGGGAGCTGTTTTTT.